The rows below give T cell receptor beta chains drawn from one sample of a study of OX40 agonist ivuxolimab in advanced cancers. Here immunoSEQ multiplex PCR was the method, and the copy in TCRdb shows in-frame clones only, minus some. Altogether about 59,000 clones are present, 85% to 90% being singletons, with the ten largest covering approximately 0.41%. The material sequenced was CD4+ or CD8+ T cells sorted from blood, taken in a trial of the OX40 agonist ivuxolimab. These receptors all come from an adult with an advanced solid tumor such as melanoma, head and neck, liver or kidney cancer. Each CDR3 is given with its conserved first and last residue. Each record gives: V gene, D gene, J gene, clone size, CDR3 DNA, CDR3 protein. A D gene is named only where the DNA matches it firmly. Only some rows state a clone size, as once, few, many or a class for expanded clones.

>TRBV19|-|TRBJ1-3|-
TGTGCCATCTCAGGGGATTGGGTCGGCACCATATATTTT
CAISGDWVGTIYF
>TRBV10-3|-|TRBJ1-1|-
TGTGCCATCAGTGAACCTCAGACAGCGAACACTGAAGCTTTCTTT
CAISEPQTANTEAFF
>TRBV19|TRBD2|TRBJ2-3|-
TGTGCCAGTAGTATAGATGGGCTAGCGGGAGTTGGCACAGATACGCAGTATTTT
CASSIDGLAGVGTDTQYF
>TRBV19|-|TRBJ1-5|-
TGTGCCAGTAGTAAGTCAGCCCATAGCAATCAGCCCCAGCATTTT
CASSKSAHSNQPQHF
>TRBV29-1|TRBD2|TRBJ2-3|-
TGCAGCGCCACGCGGACTAGCGGGAGGCTCAGCACAGATACGCAGTATTTT
CSATRTSGRLSTDTQYF
>TRBV11-2|-|TRBJ2-7|-
TGTGCCAGCAGCTTTTTCTCGGAGATAGAGTACTTC
CASSFFSEIEYF
>TRBV6-1|TRBD2|TRBJ2-3|-
TGTGCCAGCAGTCGGACTAGCGGAAGCACAGATACGCAGTATTTT
CASSRTSGSTDTQYF
>TRBV7-9|-|TRBJ1-4|-
TGTGCCAGCAGCCCGCGGTGGCAGGGACCTAATGAAAAACTGTTTTTT
CASSPRWQGPNEKLFF
>TRBV7-9|-|TRBJ1-1|-
TGTGCCAGCAGCCCCGATCAAACGTGGAACACTGAAGCTTTCTTT
CASSPDQTWNTEAFF
>TRBV10-2|TRBD2|TRBJ2-7|-
TGCGCCAGCAGTGAGTGGCGGGAGGGCTACGAGCAGTACTTC
CASSEWREGYEQYF
>TRBV30|-|TRBJ1-5|-
TGTGCCTGGAGTCCCGGTGGGGCCAATCAGCCCCAGCATTTT
CAWSPGGANQPQHF
>TRBV30|TRBD1|TRBJ1-3|medium-sized
TGTGCCTGGGACCGGGGGACAGCTGGAAACACCATATATTTT
CAWDRGTAGNTIYF
>TRBV27|TRBD2|TRBJ2-1|-
TGTGCCAGCAGACTAGCGGGAGGGGGAAATGAGCAGTTCTTC
CASRLAGGGNEQFF
>TRBV11-3|TRBD2|TRBJ2-1|few
TGTGCCAGCAGCCGAGGCGGGACTAGCGGATACAATGAGCAGTTCTTC
CASSRGGTSGYNEQFF
>TRBV11-2|TRBD2|TRBJ2-3|-
TGTGCCAGCAGCTTAACGCTAGCGGGGAGGCAGTATTTT
CASSLTLAGRQYF
>TRBV5-1|TRBD1|TRBJ2-2|once
TGCGCCAGCAGCCTGACAGGGGGCAATATCATTACCGGGGAGCTGTTTTTT
CASSLTGGNIITGELFF
>TRBV9|-|TRBJ2-5|-
TGTGCCAGCCAGGAGGGAGCTTTAGGGACCCAGTACTTC
CASQEGALGTQYF
>TRBV6-5|-|TRBJ2-4|-
TGTGCCAGCGGACTTCGGGACGGAGCCAAAAACATTCAGTACTTC
CASGLRDGAKNIQYF
>TRBV28|TRBD2|TRBJ2-7|-
TGTGCCAGCAGCAAAGGTGGGAGCGGGATCCAGAACGAGCAGTATTTC
CASSKGGSGIQNEQYF
>TRBV19|TRBD1|TRBJ2-2|few
TGTGCCAGTAGGAGAACCGGGACAGGGGTATTTGCCGGGGAGCTGTTTTTT
CASRRTGTGVFAGELFF
>TRBV18|-|TRBJ1-5|-
TGTGCCAGCTCACAGACAGCCTGGGGCAATCAGCCCCAGCATTTT
CASSQTAWGNQPQHF
>TRBV5-1|-|TRBJ2-1|-
TGCGCCAGCAGCTTGGCCCCCCCAGCGGCGGGACAATTGGATGAGCAGTTCTTC
CASSLAPPAAGQLDEQFF
>TRBV28|-|TRBJ2-7|-
TGTGCCAGCAGTTTACGAGGTATCTACGAGCAGTACTTC
CASSLRGIYEQYF
>TRBV11-2|-|TRBJ2-7|-
TGTGCCAGCAGCTTAGATGGGTTTTCTGGGGAGTTGCGCGAGCAGTACTTC
CASSLDGFSGELREQYF
>TRBV9|-|TRBJ2-7|-
TGTGCCAGCAGCGCCCCCGGTTCCCTTTCCTACGAGCAGTACTTC
CASSAPGSLSYEQYF
>TRBV6-1|-|TRBJ2-4|-
TGTGCCAGCAGTGAAGCCGGGCGTACCAGAGCCAAAAACATTCAGTACTTC
CASSEAGRTRAKNIQYF
>TRBV5-4|TRBD1|TRBJ2-1|-
TGTGCCAGCAGCTTCGGGACAGGGTACCCCTACAATGAGCAGTTCTTC
CASSFGTGYPYNEQFF
>TRBV30|TRBD1|TRBJ1-2|-
TGTGCCTGGAGGCGATCCGGACAGGGCTCTATGTATGGCTACACCTTC
CAWRRSGQGSMYGYTF
>TRBV18|TRBD1|TRBJ1-1|once
TGTGCCAGCTCAACCGCAGGGGGTGAAGCTTTCTTT
CASSTAGGEAFF
>TRBV6-5|-|TRBJ1-1|-
TGTGCCAGCAGTTACTCGAGAGTGAACACTGAAGCTTTCTTT
CASSYSRVNTEAFF
>TRBV18|TRBD1|TRBJ1-2|-
TGTGCCAGCTCACCACGGGACAGCAAGACAAACTATGGCTACACCTTC
CASSPRDSKTNYGYTF
>TRBV7-9|-|TRBJ2-2|few
TGTGCCAGCAGCTTAGCGTTAGGGGCAACCGGGGAGCTGTTTTTT
CASSLALGATGELFF
>TRBV11-3|-|TRBJ1-5|few
TGTGCCAGCAGCTTAGATTTTCGGACAGCACCCCGCAATCAGCCCCAGCATTTT
CASSLDFRTAPRNQPQHF